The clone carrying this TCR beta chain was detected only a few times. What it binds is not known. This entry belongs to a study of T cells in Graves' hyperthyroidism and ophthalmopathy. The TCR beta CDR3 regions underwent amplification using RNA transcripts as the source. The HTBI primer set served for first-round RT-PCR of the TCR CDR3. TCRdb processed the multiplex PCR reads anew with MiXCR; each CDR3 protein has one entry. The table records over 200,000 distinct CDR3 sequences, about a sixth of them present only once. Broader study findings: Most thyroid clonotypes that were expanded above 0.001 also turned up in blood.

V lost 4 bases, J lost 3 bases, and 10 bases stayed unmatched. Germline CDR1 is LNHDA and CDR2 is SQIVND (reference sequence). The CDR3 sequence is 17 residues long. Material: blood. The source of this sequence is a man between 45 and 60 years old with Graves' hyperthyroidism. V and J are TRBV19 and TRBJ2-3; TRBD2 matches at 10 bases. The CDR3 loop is CASSRTLAGVLTDTQYF. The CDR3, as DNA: TGTGCCAGTAGTAGGACTCTAGCGGGAGTGTTAACAGATACGCAGTATTTT.